This T cell receptor (beta chain) was recorded in a study of shared T cell receptors in the human thymus. The table came from immunoSEQ multiplex PCR; TCRdb's copy has only in-frame clones and leaves some out. The sample has roughly 710,000 clones, approximately 85% seen once. The count of this clone is one. These data also featured in a second study, about human thymus T cells. In that study: Samples came from healthy Finnish infants during open corrective cardiac surgery. The thymus was resected at corrective cardiac surgery. In thymic and blood repertoires alike, V and J usage looked biased.

Sequenced sample: thymocytes. The source is a girl less than two years old with a congenital heart defect.

This chain's CDR3 is CSVGLIDAGELFF. The CDR3 coding sequence is TGCAGCGTAGGACTGATCGACGCCGGGGAGCTGTTTTTT. This chain connects TRBV29-1 to TRBJ2-2; D might be TRBD2 (5 bases). This CDR3 is built from 13 residues. The V end was cut by 6 bases, the J end by 6 bases, with 14 bases between. Germline CDR1 reads SQVTM; CDR2 reads ANQGSEA.